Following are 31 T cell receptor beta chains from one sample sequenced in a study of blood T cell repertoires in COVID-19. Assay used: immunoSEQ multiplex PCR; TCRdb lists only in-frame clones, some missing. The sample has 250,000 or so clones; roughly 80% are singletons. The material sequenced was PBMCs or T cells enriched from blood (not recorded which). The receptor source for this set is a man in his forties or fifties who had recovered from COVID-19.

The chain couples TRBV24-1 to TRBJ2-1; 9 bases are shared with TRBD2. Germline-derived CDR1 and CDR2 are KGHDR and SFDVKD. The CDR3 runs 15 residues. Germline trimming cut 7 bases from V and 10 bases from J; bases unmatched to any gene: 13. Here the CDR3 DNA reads TGTGCCACCAGCGCTTATGGTAGCGGGGGCGGGGAGCAGTTCTTC. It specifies CATSAYGSGGGEQFF.

The CDR3 sequence is CASRRGQANTGELFF. The CDR3 DNA reads TGTGCCAGCAGAAGAGGACAGGCCAACACCGGGGAGCTGTTTTTT. This rearrangement joins TRBV19 to TRBJ2-2, with 7 bases lining up with TRBD1. This CDR3 spans 15 amino acids. From germline, CDR1 is LNHDA and CDR2 SQIVND (reference sequence). Trimming removed 9 bases from V and 2 bases from J; junction bases left unmatched: 9.

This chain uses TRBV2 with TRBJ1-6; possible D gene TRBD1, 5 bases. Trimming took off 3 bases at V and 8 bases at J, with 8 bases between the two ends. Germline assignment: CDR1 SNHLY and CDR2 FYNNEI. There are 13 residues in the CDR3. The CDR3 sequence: CASSDRVHSPLHF. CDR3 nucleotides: TGTGCCAGCAGTGACAGGGTCCATTCACCCCTCCACTTT.

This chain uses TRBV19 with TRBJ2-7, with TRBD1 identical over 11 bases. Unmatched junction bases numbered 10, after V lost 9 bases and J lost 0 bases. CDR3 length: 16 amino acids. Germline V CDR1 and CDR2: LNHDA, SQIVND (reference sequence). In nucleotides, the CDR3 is TGTGCCAGCGGGACAGGGGGAACCTTCAGCTCCTACGAGCAGTACTTC. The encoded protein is CASGTGGTFSSYEQYF.

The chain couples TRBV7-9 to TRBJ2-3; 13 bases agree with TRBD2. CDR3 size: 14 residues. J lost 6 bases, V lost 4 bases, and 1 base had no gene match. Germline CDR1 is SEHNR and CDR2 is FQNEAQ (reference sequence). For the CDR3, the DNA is TGTGCCAGCAGCTCGACTAGCGGGGGGGATACGCAGTATTTT. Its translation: CASSSTSGGDTQYF.

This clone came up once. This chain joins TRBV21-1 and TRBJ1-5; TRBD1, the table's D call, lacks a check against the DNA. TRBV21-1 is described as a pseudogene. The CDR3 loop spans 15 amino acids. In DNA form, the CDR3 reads TGTGCCAGCAGCGCTCGACAGGGTCCCAATCAGCCCCAGCATTTT. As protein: CASSARQGPNQPQHF.

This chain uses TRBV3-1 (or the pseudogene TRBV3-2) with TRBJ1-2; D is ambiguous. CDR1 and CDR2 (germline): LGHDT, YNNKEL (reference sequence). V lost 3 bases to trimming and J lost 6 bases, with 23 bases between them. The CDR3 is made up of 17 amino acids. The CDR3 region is CASSHTPSLGVGNGYTF. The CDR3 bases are TGTGCCAGCAGCCACACACCTTCACTGGGAGTTGGGAATGGCTACACCTTC.

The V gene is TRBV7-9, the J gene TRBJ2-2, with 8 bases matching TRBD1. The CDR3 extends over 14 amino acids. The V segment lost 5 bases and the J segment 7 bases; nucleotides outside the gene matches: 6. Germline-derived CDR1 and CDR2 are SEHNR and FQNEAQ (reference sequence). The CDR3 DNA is TGTGCCAGCAGCCGACAGGGGAGCGGCGGGGAGCTGTTTTTT. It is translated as CASSRQGSGGELFF.

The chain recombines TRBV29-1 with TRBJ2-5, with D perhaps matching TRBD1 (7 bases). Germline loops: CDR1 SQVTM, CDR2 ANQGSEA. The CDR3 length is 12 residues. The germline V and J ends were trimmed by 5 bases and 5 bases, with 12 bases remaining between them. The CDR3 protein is CSVTTGRETQYF. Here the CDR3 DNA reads TGCAGCGTTACGACAGGGAGGGAGACCCAGTACTTC.

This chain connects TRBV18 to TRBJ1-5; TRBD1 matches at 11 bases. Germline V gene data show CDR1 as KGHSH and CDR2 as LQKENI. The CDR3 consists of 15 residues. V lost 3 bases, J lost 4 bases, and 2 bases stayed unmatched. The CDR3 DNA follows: TGTGCCAGCTCACCTGGGACAGGGGGGAATCAGCCCCAGCATTTT. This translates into CASSPGTGGNQPQHF.

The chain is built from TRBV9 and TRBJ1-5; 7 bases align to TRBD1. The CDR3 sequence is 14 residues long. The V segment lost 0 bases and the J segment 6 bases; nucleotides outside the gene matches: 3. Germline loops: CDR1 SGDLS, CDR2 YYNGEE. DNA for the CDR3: TGTGCCAGCAGCGTAGGAGGGGGCGGTCAGCCCCAGCATTTT. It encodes CASSVGGGGQPQHF.

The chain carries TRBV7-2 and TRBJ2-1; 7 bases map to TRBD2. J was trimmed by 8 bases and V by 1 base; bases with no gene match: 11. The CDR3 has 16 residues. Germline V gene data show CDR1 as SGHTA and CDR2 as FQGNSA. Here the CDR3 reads CASSLVGLAVLDEQFF. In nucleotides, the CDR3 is TGTGCCAGCAGCTTAGTGGGTCTAGCGGTTTTAGATGAGCAGTTCTTC.

This CDR3 is CSASPTGEGPQHF. DNA of the CDR3: TGCAGTGCTAGTCCGACAGGGGAGGGCCCCCAGCATTTT. The chain combines TRBV20-1 with TRBJ1-5, with 8 bases matching TRBD1. Germline V gene data show CDR1 as DFQATT and CDR2 as SNEGSKA (reference sequence). V was pared by 3 bases and J by 10 bases, with 8 bases of the junction left unmatched. This CDR3 contains 13 residues.

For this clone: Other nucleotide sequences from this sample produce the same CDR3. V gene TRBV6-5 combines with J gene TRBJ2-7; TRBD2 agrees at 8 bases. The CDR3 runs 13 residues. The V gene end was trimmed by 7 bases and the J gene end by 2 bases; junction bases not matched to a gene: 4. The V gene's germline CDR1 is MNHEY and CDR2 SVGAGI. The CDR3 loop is CASTSGGAYEQYF. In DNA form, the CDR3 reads TGTGCCAGCACTTCCGGGGGGGCCTACGAGCAGTACTTC.

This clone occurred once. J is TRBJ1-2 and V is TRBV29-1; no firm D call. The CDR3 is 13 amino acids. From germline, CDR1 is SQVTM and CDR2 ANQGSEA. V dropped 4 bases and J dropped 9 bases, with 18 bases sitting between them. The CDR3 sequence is CSVVEAALSSYTF. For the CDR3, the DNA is TGCAGCGTTGTAGAGGCAGCGCTATCTAGCTACACCTTC.

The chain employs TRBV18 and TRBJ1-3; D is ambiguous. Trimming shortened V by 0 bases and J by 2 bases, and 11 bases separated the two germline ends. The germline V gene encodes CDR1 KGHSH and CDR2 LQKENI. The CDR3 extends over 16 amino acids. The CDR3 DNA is TGTGCCAGCTCACCACCGGCTGGAGGTGCTGGAAACACCATATATTTT. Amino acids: CASSPPAGGAGNTIYF.

CDR3 region: CASSHNRGSTGYTF. The CDR3 nucleotides are TGTGCCAGCAGCCACAACAGGGGATCGACTGGCTACACCTTC. The chain couples TRBV7-8 to TRBJ1-2, with TRBD1 identical over 7 bases. Per germline, CDR1 SGHVS and CDR2 FQNEAQ. Losses at the gene ends were 5 bases for V and 7 bases for J; bases not matched to a gene: 10. The CDR3 covers 14 residues.

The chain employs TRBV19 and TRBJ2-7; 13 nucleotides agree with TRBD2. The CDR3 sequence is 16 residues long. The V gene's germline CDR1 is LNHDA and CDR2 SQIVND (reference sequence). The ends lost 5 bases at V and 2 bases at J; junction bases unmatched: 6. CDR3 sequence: CASSAGLAGETYEQYF. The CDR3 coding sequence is TGTGCCAGTAGTGCCGGACTAGCGGGGGAAACCTACGAGCAGTACTTC.

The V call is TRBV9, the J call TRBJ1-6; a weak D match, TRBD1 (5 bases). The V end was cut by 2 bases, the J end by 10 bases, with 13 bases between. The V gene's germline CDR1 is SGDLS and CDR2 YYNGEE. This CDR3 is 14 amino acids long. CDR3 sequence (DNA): TGTGCCAGCAGCGTCCGCAGGGAGGAATCACCCCTCCACTTT. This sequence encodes CASSVRREESPLHF. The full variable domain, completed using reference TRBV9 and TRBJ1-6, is DSGVTQTPKHLITATGQRVTLRCSPRSGDLSVYWYQQSLDQGLQFLIQYYNGEERAKGNILERFSAQQFPDLHSELNLSSLELGDSALYFCASSVRREESPLHFGNGTRLTVT.

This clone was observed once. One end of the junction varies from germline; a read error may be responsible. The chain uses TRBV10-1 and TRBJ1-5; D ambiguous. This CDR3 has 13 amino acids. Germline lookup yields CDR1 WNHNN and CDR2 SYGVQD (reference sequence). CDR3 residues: CACSGRSNQPQHF. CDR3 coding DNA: TGCGCCTGCAGTGGCAGGTCGAATCAGCCCCAGCATTTT.

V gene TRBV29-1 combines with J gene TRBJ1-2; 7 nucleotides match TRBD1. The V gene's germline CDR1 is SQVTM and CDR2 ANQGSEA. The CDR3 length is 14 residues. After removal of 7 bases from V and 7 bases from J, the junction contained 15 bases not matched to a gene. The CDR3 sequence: CSANDREDGGGYTF. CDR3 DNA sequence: TGCAGCGCCAATGACAGGGAGGATGGGGGTGGCTACACCTTC.

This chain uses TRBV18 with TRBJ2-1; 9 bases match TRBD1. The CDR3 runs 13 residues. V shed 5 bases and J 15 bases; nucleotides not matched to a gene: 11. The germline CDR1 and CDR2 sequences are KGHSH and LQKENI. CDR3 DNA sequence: TGTGCCAGCTCATCCAACGAAGGACAGGGGTGGTTCTTC. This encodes CASSSNEGQGWFF.

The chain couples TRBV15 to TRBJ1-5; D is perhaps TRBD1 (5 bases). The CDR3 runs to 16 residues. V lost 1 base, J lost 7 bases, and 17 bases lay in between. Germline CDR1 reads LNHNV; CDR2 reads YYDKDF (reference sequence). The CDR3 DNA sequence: TGTGCCACCAGCAGAGCCAGGGTTCCAGCGACCCAGCCCCAGCATTTT. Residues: CATSRARVPATQPQHF.

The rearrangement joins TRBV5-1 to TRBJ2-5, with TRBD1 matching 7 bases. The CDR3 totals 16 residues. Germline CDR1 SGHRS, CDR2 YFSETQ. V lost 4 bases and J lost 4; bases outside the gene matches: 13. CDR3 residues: CASSPMTGNSGETQYF. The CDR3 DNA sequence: TGCGCCAGCAGCCCGATGACAGGGAACTCGGGAGAGACCCAGTACTTC. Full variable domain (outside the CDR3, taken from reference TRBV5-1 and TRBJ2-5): KAGVTQTPRYLIKTRGQQVTLSCSPISGHRSVSWYQQTPGQGLQFLFEYFSETQRNKGNFPGRFSGRQFSNSRSEMNVSTLELGDSALYLCASSPMTGNSGETQYFGPGTRLLVL.

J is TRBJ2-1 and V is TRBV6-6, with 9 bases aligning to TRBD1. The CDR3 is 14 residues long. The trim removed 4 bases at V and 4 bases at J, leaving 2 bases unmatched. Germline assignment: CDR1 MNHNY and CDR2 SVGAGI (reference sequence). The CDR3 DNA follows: TGTGCCAGCAGTTGGACAGGGGAGTACAATGAGCAGTTCTTC. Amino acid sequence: CASSWTGEYNEQFF.

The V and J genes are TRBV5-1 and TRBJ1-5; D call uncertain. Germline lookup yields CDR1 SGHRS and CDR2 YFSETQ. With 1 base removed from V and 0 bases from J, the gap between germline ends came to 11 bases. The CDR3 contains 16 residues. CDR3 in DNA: TGCGCCAGCAGCTTGAGTCCCGGGGTTAGCAATCAGCCCCAGCATTTT. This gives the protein CASSLSPGVSNQPQHF.

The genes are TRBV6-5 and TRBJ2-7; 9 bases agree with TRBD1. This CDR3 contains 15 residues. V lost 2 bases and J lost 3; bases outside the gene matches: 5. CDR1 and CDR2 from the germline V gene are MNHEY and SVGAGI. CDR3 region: CASSYATGGFYEQYF. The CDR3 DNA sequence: TGTGCCAGCAGTTACGCGACAGGGGGTTTCTACGAGCAGTACTTC.

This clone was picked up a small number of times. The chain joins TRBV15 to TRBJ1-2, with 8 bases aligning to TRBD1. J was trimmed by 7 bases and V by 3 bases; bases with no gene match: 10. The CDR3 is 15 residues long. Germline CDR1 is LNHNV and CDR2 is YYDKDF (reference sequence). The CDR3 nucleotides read TGTGCCACCAGCAGTAGACAGGGGCCTCCGGGTGGCTACACCTTC. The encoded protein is CATSSRQGPPGGYTF.

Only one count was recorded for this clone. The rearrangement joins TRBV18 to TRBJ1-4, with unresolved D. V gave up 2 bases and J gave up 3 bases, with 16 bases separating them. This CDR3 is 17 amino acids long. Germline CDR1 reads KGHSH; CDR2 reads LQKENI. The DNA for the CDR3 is TGTGCCAGCTCACCAGCGACTGCGAAGCTTTCTAATGAAAAACTGTTTTTT. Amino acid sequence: CASSPATAKLSNEKLFF.

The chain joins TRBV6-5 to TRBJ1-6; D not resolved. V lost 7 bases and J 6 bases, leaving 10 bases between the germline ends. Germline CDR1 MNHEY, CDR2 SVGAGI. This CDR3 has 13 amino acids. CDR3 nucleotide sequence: TGTGCCAGCAATCCTCTCCTTAATTCACCCCTCCACTTT. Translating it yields CASNPLLNSPLHF.

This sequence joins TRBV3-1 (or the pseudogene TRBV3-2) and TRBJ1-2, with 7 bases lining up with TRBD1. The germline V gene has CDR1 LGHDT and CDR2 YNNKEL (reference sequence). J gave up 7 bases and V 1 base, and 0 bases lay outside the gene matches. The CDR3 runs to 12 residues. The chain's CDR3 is CASSQAGGGYTF. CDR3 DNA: TGTGCCAGCAGCCAAGCAGGGGGTGGCTACACCTTC.